This T cell receptor (beta chain) emerged from a study of CD8 T cells in Susac syndrome. Sequencing of TCR beta drew on CD8+ and CD4+ T cells from blood. Bulk CD8+ and CD4+ cells came from magnetic negative isolation; CD8+ TEMRA by FACS. When the RNA was reverse transcribed, random hexamers were used with an input of roughly 0.5 to 1 ug. Amplification of the TCR beta CDR3 was carried out by immunoSEQ multiplex PCR, which spanned a total of 54 Vbeta and 13 Jbeta segments. TCRdb analysed the immunoSEQ multiplex PCR reads with MiXCR anew, one entry per CDR3 protein. The data hold roughly 330,000 distinct CDR3 sequences, with approximately 90% observed a single time. Germline V gene lookup returns CDR1 DFQATT and CDR2 SNEGSKA (reference sequence). Trimming shortened V by 5 bases and J by 10 bases, and 18 bases separated the two germline ends. This CDR3 is built from 13 residues.

The specimen was CD4+ T cells from PBMCs. The source of this sequence is a human donor with multiple sclerosis. The chain couples TRBV20-1 to TRBJ2-1; no reliable D call. The CDR3 DNA is TGCAGTGCTCCTAGTCGACTGAGTATCGAGCAGTTCTTC. It is translated as CSAPSRLSIEQFF.